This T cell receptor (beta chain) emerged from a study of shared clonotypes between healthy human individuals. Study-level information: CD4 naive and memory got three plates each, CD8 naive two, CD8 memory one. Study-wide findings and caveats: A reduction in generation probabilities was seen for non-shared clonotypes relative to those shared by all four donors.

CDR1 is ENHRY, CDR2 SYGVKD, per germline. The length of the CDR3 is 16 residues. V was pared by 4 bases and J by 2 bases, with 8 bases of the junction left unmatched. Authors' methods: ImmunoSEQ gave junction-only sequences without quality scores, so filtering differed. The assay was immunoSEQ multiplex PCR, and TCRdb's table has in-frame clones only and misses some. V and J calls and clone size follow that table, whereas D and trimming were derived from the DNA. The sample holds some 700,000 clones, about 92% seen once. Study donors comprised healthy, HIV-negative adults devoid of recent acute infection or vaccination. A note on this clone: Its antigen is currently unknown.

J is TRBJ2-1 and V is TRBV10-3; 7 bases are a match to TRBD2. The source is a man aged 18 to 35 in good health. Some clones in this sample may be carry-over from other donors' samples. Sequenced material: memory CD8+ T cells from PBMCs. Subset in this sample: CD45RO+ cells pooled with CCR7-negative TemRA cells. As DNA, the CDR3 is TGTGCCATCAGTGTGGCGCTAGCGGATGCCTACAATGAGCAGTTCTTC. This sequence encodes CAISVALADAYNEQFF.